This T cell receptor (beta chain) is from a study of T and B cells in COVID-19 patients. Study in general: Most recovered patients had mild to moderate COVID-19 treated as outpatients. 18 of 20 active-infection patients had comorbidities associated with unfavorable COVID-19 outcome. Study observations and caveats: Patients with COVID-19 reportedly showed strongly skewed T cell receptor beta variable and joining gene usage.

Turning to this clonotype: Its antigen is unidentified.

V trimming: 6 bases; J trimming: 3 bases; junction bases outside the gene matches: 3. The CDR3 runs 13 residues. BIOMED2 TRB-A/B primer pools were used in multiplex TRB PCR. Via MiXCR, TCRdb re-called the multiplex PCR reads, giving one row per CDR3 protein. The sample consists of approximately 8,300 distinct CDR3 sequences, about two fifths of them appearing once. Blood genomic DNA input for TRB amplification was 250-500 ng. The specimen sequenced was blood. This clonotype originated in a human donor with active COVID-19. The chain is built from TRBV12-3 or TRBV12-4 and TRBJ2-3; 7 bases align to TRBD2. DNA of the CDR3: TGTGCCAGCAGGGCGGGAGCGACAGATACGCAGTATTTT. It is translated as CASRAGATDTQYF.